This T cell receptor beta chain comes out of a study of blood T cell repertoires in COVID-19. The overall study: Acute-phase and convalescent COVID-19 samples originated in the United States, Italy and Spain.

The CDR3 loop spans 13 amino acids. Germline V gene data show CDR1 as GTSNPN and CDR2 as SVGIG (reference sequence). Trimming took off 1 base at V and 9 bases at J, with 13 bases between the two ends. Original methodology: Reference gene primer amplification in the assay estimated nucleated cell counts. The data were produced by immunoSEQ multiplex PCR, yet TCRdb's version contains in-frame clones alone and is incomplete. Clone size and V and J calls were adopted from that table, with D and trimming inferred from the DNA. The sample lists about 86,000 clones; approximately 88% were seen once. This TCR was recovered from a woman older than 75 with active or convalescent COVID-19. Source material: peripheral blood. The chain couples TRBV30 to TRBJ2-1; tentative D call: TRBD2 (5 bases). The CDR3 sequence: CAWSALRSGEQFF. Written as DNA, the CDR3 is TGTGCCTGGAGTGCCCTAAGGAGCGGTGAGCAGTTCTTC. The full variable domain, rest sourced from reference TRBV30 and TRBJ2-1, is SQTIHQWPATLVQPVGSPLSLECTVEGTSNPNLYWYRQAAGRGLQLLFYSVGIGQISSEVPQNLSASRPQDRQFILSSKKLLLSDSGFYLCAWSALRSGEQFFGPGTRLTVL.